The TCR beta chain under discussion was sequenced for a study of T cell repertoires in cytomegalovirus infection. About the research overall: Public TCR beta signatures indicated both CMV infection and matching HLA type. Study-level points and caveats: Dominant in the ex vivo response were TCR beta clonotypes restricted by HLA-C and specific for CMV.

About this clonotype itself: Its cognate antigen is unknown.

The germline V gene encodes CDR1 SNHLY and CDR2 FYNNEI. V lost 6 bases, J lost 10 bases, and 9 bases lay in between. The CDR3 contains 10 residues. TCRdb passed the reads through MiXCR, listing each CDR3 protein once. This table holds 300,000 or so distinct CDR3 sequences, roughly 24% found once. The source material was PBMCs. The receptor's source is a human donor in good health (CMV status not recorded). Some clones in this sample may be carry-over from other donors' samples. The chain links TRBV2 to TRBJ1-2, with D unresolved. Written as DNA, the CDR3 is TGTGCCAGCAGCGCGCTGGCCTACACCTTC. Protein sequence: CASSALAYTF.